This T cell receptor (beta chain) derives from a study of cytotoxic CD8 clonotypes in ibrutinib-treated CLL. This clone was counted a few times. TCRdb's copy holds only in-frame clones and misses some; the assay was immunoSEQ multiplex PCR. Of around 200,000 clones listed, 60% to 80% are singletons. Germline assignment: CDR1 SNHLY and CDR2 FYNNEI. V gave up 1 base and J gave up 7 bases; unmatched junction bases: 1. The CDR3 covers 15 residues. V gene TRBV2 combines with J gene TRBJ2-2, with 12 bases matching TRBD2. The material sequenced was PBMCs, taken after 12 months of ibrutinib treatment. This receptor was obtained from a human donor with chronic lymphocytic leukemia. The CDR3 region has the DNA TGTGCCAGCAGTGAAGGGACTAGCGGGGTCGGGGAGCTGTTTTTT. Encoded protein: CASSEGTSGVGELFF.